Following are 6 T cell receptor beta chains from one sample sequenced in a study of blood T cell repertoires in COVID-19. Data came from immunoSEQ multiplex PCR; TCRdb stores just in-frame clones and leaves some out. The table shows approximately 100,000 clones, with 75% to 90% occurring only once. The sequenced material came from peripheral blood. The receptors were gathered from a human donor in a cohort sampled during active COVID-19.

The chain joins TRBV19 to TRBJ2-3; 11 positions agree with TRBD2. V was clipped by 7 bases and J by 6 bases; unmatched bases: 6. CDR1 LNHDA and CDR2 SQIVND come from the germline V gene (reference sequence). The CDR3 covers 14 residues. The CDR3 DNA is TGTGCCAGTACACTAGCGGGAGTAACGGATACGCAGTATTTT. It translates to CASTLAGVTDTQYF.

The chain carries TRBV5-1 and TRBJ1-6; D possibly corresponds to TRBD1 (6 bases). Looked up from germline, CDR1 is SGHRS and CDR2 is YFSETQ. The V end lost 4 bases, the J end lost 9 bases, and 11 bases lay between the germline ends. The CDR3 is made up of 13 amino acids. The CDR3 DNA reads as TGCGCCAGCAGCCCGACAGGCCGTTCACCCCTCCACTTT. Its protein product is CASSPTGRSPLHF. The complete variable domain, with remaining parts taken from reference TRBV5-1 and TRBJ1-6, reads KAGVTQTPRYLIKTRGQQVTLSCSPISGHRSVSWYQQTPGQGLQFLFEYFSETQRNKGNFPGRFSGRQFSNSRSEMNVSTLELGDSALYLCASSPTGRSPLHFGNGTRLTVT.

The rearrangement uses TRBV5-4 and TRBJ1-1; D gene ambiguous. Trimming took 0 bases from V and 2 from J, leaving 8 bases between them. The CDR3 sequence is 14 residues long. The germline V gene encodes CDR1 SGHNT and CDR2 YYREEE (reference sequence). CDR3 sequence reads: CASSLGRYNTEAFF. DNA of the CDR3: TGTGCCAGCAGCTTGGGCCGGTATAACACTGAAGCTTTCTTT.

The chain carries TRBV7-2 and TRBJ1-2; the D is unclear. The germline gives CDR1 SGHTA, CDR2 FQGNSA. The CDR3 consists of 14 residues. Trimming removed 6 bases from V and 1 base from J, with 12 bases in between. The CDR3 DNA reads as TGTGCCAGCAGTCCTAGCCCATATAACTATGGCTACACCTTC. It specifies CASSPSPYNYGYTF.

The chain uses TRBV19 and TRBJ2-1; TRBD1 matches at 7 bases. With 2 bases clipped from V and 2 bases from J, the junction kept 0 bases outside the gene matches. The germline CDR1 and CDR2 sequences are LNHDA and SQIVND (reference sequence). The CDR3 sequence is 14 residues long. The CDR3 here is CASSITGAYNEQFF. In DNA, the CDR3 is TGTGCCAGTAGTATAACAGGGGCCTACAATGAGCAGTTCTTC.

The J gene is TRBJ2-7, the V gene TRBV2; 12 bases are shared with TRBD1. Per germline, CDR1 SNHLY and CDR2 FYNNEI. This CDR3 has 14 residues. After removal of 7 bases from V and 4 bases from J, the junction contained 5 bases not matched to a gene. The CDR3 nucleotides are TGTGCCAGCATGCCGGGACAGGGGGCTTACGAGCAGTACTTC. It encodes CASMPGQGAYEQYF.